This T cell receptor (beta chain) originates from a study of cytomegalovirus exposure and HLA in healthy donors. General study points: Approximately 160 TCR beta chains were listed as cytomegalovirus-associated.

The trim removed 3 bases at V and 5 bases at J, leaving 6 bases unmatched. The CDR3 has 15 residues. Germline V gene sequence: CDR1 LNHDA, CDR2 SQIVND (reference sequence). The PCR employed 60 Vbeta primers together with 13 Jbeta primers. Repertoires were generated with immunoSEQ multiplex PCR, while TCRdb's copy carries only in-frame clones and drops some. In the table there are some 120,000 clones, about 81% of which are singletons. A word on this clone: The antigen is not known.

The rearrangement uses TRBV19 and TRBJ2-5, with 10 nucleotides matching TRBD2. This receptor was obtained from a woman in her thirties in good health and CMV-seronegative. The material sequenced was PBMCs. CDR3: CASSMSGGAGETQYF. DNA for the CDR3: TGTGCCAGTAGTATGAGCGGGGGGGCGGGGGAGACCCAGTACTTC. The entire variable domain, with the rest obtained from reference TRBV19 and TRBJ2-5, is as follows: DGGITQSPKYLFRKEGQNVTLSCEQNLNHDAMYWYRQDPGQGLRLIYYSQIVNDFQKGDIAEGYSVSREKKESFPLTVTSAQKNPTAFYLCASSMSGGAGETQYFGPGTRLLVL.